The rows below give T cell receptor beta chains drawn from one sample of a study of blood T cell repertoires in COVID-19. Sequencing was performed with immunoSEQ multiplex PCR; in TCRdb, only in-frame clones are kept and a portion is missing. The data contain approximately 230,000 clones, roughly 88% of them singletons. The material sequenced was PBMCs or T cells enriched from blood (not recorded which). Receptor source: a woman aged 50 to 60 with acute COVID-19. Both conserved end residues are part of each CDR3. D genes are given only for firm matches. Not every row has a clone size; where given, it reads once, few, many or a size class.

TRBJ2-3	TRBD2	few	TRBV5-1	CASSPGRAGTDTQYF	TGCGCCAGCAGCCCCGGGAGGGCCGGGACAGATACGCAGTATTTT
TRBJ1-6	NA	few	TRBV7-2	CASSSRRGANSPLHF	TGTGCCAGCAGCTCCCGTCGGGGAGCTAATTCACCCCTCCACTTT
TRBJ1-2	NA	NA	TRBV18	CASSPFQGQRDGDYGYTF	TGTGCCAGCTCACCGTTTCAGGGACAACGGGATGGGGACTATGGCTACACCTTC
TRBJ2-3	NA	NA	TRBV7-9	CASSWGAEGTDTQYF	TGTGCCAGCAGCTGGGGAGCGGAGGGGACAGATACGCAGTATTTT
TRBJ1-5	TRBD1	once	TRBV19	CASSSTGTGGSQPQHF	TGTGCCAGTAGTTCGACCGGGACAGGGGGCAGCCAGCCCCAGCATTTT
TRBJ1-5	TRBD1	NA	TRBV2	CASSPDRVVNQPQHF	TGTGCCAGCAGCCCAGACAGGGTGGTCAATCAGCCCCAGCATTTT
TRBJ1-5	TRBD1	few	TRBV7-9	CASSRSGGDQPQHF	TGTGCCAGCAGTCGTTCAGGGGGCGATCAGCCCCAGCATTTT
TRBJ2-3	NA	NA	TRBV1	CTSSQNRRLGDTQYF	TGCACCAGCAGCCAAAACCGACGACTGGGAGATACGCAGTATTTT
TRBJ2-5	NA	NA	TRBV11-2	CASRAPTGVRRETQYF	TGTGCCAGCAGAGCGCCAACGGGAGTAAGGAGGGAGACCCAGTACTTC
TRBJ2-2	TRBD1	NA	TRBV7-3	CASSLDRAYTGELFF	TGTGCCAGCAGTCTCGACAGGGCTTACACCGGGGAGCTGTTTTTT
TRBJ2-7	NA	NA	TRBV7-9	CASSPPGRNYEQYF	TGTGCCAGCAGCCCACCAGGGAGGAACTACGAGCAGTACTTC
TRBJ1-5	NA	NA	TRBV10-2	CASSVSQGSQHF	TGCGCCAGCAGTGTCTCACAGGGATCCCAGCATTTT
TRBJ2-7	TRBD2	NA	TRBV28	CASSLRTSSVYEQYF	TGTGCCAGCAGTCTCAGGACTAGCAGTGTCTACGAGCAGTACTTC
TRBJ2-5	NA	once	TRBV20-1	CSALSQETQYF	TGCAGTGCTCTCTCCCAAGAGACCCAGTACTTC
TRBJ2-1	NA	NA	TRBV13	CASSPRTGNEQFF	TGTGCCAGCAGCCCCCGGACTGGAAATGAGCAGTTCTTC
TRBJ2-3	NA	once	TRBV27	CASSSTRDTQYF	TGTGCCAGCAGTAGCACGAGGGATACGCAGTATTTT
TRBJ2-3	TRBD2	NA	TRBV25-1	CASSELGGGTSTDTQYF	TGTGCCAGCAGTGAGCTCGGGGGGGGGACTAGCACAGATACGCAGTATTTT
TRBJ2-1	NA	once	TRBV6-5	CASVIWESSYNEQFF	TGTGCCAGCGTCATTTGGGAGAGCTCCTACAATGAGCAGTTCTTC
TRBJ2-1	TRBD2	NA	TRBV29-1	CSEGTSGENEQFF	TGCAGCGAGGGGACTAGCGGGGAGAATGAGCAGTTCTTC
TRBJ2-7	NA	NA	TRBV15	CATSTTGPATYEQYF	TGTGCCACCAGCACTACAGGGCCCGCGACTTACGAGCAGTACTTC
TRBJ2-5	TRBD1	NA	TRBV19	CASSSGQGTWETQYF	TGTGCCAGTAGTTCAGGACAGGGGACGTGGGAGACCCAGTACTTC
TRBJ2-7	TRBD2	few	TRBV6-2/TRBV6-3	CASSYLAGDIYEQYF	TGTGCCAGCAGTTATCTCGCGGGAGATATCTACGAGCAGTACTTC